The 9 T cell receptor beta chains listed next were all sequenced from one sample in a study of long-term antiretroviral therapy in people with HIV. An immunoSEQ assay, version v3.0, was performed at survey level. The data were produced by immunoSEQ multiplex PCR, yet TCRdb's version contains in-frame clones alone and is incomplete. Of more than 25,000 clones listed, about 89% are singletons. Sequenced material: unsorted PBMCs, taken 3.1 years after starting antiretroviral therapy. These receptors were collected from a man younger than 35 with HIV.

V is TRBV7-8 and J is TRBJ1-5, with 7 bases fitting TRBD1. The germline V gene has CDR1 SGHVS and CDR2 FQNEAQ. The V segment lost 5 bases and the J segment 6 bases; nucleotides outside the gene matches: 7. This CDR3 is built from 14 residues. CDR3 bases: TGTGCCAGCAGCCCGACAGGGTTCAGTCAGCCCCAGCATTTT. Its translation: CASSPTGFSQPQHF. Filled out from reference TRBV7-8 and TRBJ1-5, the complete variable domain reads GAGVSQSPRYKVAKRGQDVALRCDPISGHVSLFWYQQALGQGPEFLTYFQNEAQLDKSGLPSDRFFAERPEGSVSTLKIQRTQQEDSAVYLCASSPTGFSQPQHFGDGTRLSIL.

This clone was detected a few times. The V call is TRBV2, the J call TRBJ1-6; D gene unclear. The V gene's germline CDR1 is SNHLY and CDR2 FYNNEI. Trimming removed 4 bases at V and 7 bases at J, with 11 bases between. The CDR3 length is 14 residues. DNA for the CDR3: TGTGCCAGCAGTGTCGGCAGGAGCAATTCACCCCTCCACTTT. Its translation is CASSVGRSNSPLHF.

The rearrangement uses TRBV28 and TRBJ1-1; D is perhaps TRBD1 (5 bases). Trimming took 5 bases from V and 10 from J, leaving 26 bases between them. Germline V gene sequence: CDR1 MDHEN, CDR2 SYDVKM. This CDR3 region has 16 residues. The CDR3 loop is CASSRLSFSGTEGAFF. The CDR3 coding sequence is TGTGCCAGCAGTCGCCTCAGTTTTTCGGGGACTGAGGGAGCTTTCTTT.

The chain combines TRBV28 with TRBJ2-7, with 12 bases lining up with TRBD2. The J segment lost 6 bases and the V segment lost 2 bases, leaving 5 bases of the junction unmatched. Germline V lookup: CDR1 MDHEN, CDR2 SYDVKM. The CDR3 length is 15 residues. The CDR3 loop is CASSLPSGRGGEQYF. DNA of the CDR3: TGTGCCAGCAGTTTACCTAGCGGGAGGGGAGGCGAGCAGTACTTC.

The chain is built from TRBV11-2 and TRBJ2-2; D not resolved. V shed 0 bases and J shed 1 base, with 3 bases lying between them. The V gene's germline CDR1 is SGHAT and CDR2 FQNNGV. This CDR3 is built from 14 residues. The CDR3 sequence is CASSLDRNTGELFF. In nucleotides, the CDR3 is TGTGCCAGCAGCTTAGACCGGAACACCGGGGAGCTGTTTTTT.

The chain carries TRBV14 and TRBJ2-3; D assignment may be TRBD1 or TRBD2 (5 bases each). Per the germline V gene, CDR1 is SGHDN and CDR2 is FVKESK. CDR3 size: 15 residues. The V gene lost 4 bases and the J gene lost 6 bases, with 17 bases spanning the gap. The CDR3 reads CASSPLTGTTDTQYF. DNA of the CDR3: TGTGCCAGCAGCCCACTTACCGGGACCACGGATACGCAGTATTTT.

The V gene is TRBV25-1, the J gene TRBJ1-2; D is ambiguous. V was pared by 6 bases and J by 2 bases, with 10 bases between. The CDR3 contains 13 residues. Germline lookup yields CDR1 MGHDK and CDR2 SYGVNS. The CDR3 DNA reads TGTGCCAGCAGCCCTCGCAAGAACTATGGCTACACCTTC. Translating gives CASSPRKNYGYTF.

V is TRBV10-3 and J is TRBJ1-1, with D hard to call. The CDR3 consists of 13 residues. Germline values: CDR1 ENHRY, CDR2 SYGVKD. V was clipped by 2 bases and J by 1 base, with 5 bases between them. The chain's CDR3 is CAISEAGNTEAFF. CDR3 sequence (DNA): TGTGCCATCAGTGAGGCTGGGAACACTGAAGCTTTCTTT.

The chain couples TRBV5-5 to TRBJ1-4; D may be TRBD1 (5 bases). Germline V lookup: CDR1 SGHKS, CDR2 YYEKEE (reference sequence). Trimming took 1 base from V and 3 from J, leaving 10 bases between them. The CDR3 loop spans 15 amino acids. In DNA form, the CDR3 reads TGTGCCAGCAGCTTGTGGGGGGACCCTAATGAAAAACTGTTTTTT. Translating gives CASSLWGDPNEKLFF.